This T cell receptor beta chain comes out of a study of blood T cell repertoires in COVID-19. Study summary: Acute-phase and convalescent COVID-19 samples originated in the United States, Italy and Spain. The cDNA or gDNA used as material had been derived from T cells, B-cell-depleted T cells, or PBMCs.

Original data processing: The assay estimated nucleated cells by amplifying reference gene primers. Clones were read by immunoSEQ multiplex PCR, and TCRdb kept only the in-frame ones, dropping some. V, J and clone size were drawn from that table, and D and trimming were deduced from the DNA. Counted here are 140,000 to 150,000 clones, roughly 86% occurring once; the ten biggest clones make up roughly 15%. The sample taken for sequencing was peripheral blood. The clonotype originates from a human donor with acute or convalescent COVID-19. The donor label of this sample is uncertain.

The CDR3: CASSARQGLMNTEAFF. The CDR3 DNA follows: TGTGCCAGCAGCGCGAGACAGGGCCTCATGAACACTGAAGCTTTCTTT. The chain employs TRBV9 and TRBJ1-1; 7 nucleotides agree with TRBD1. Germline values: CDR1 SGDLS, CDR2 YYNGEE. The CDR3 is 16 residues long. Trimming took 3 bases from V and 0 from J; bases not matched to a gene: 8.